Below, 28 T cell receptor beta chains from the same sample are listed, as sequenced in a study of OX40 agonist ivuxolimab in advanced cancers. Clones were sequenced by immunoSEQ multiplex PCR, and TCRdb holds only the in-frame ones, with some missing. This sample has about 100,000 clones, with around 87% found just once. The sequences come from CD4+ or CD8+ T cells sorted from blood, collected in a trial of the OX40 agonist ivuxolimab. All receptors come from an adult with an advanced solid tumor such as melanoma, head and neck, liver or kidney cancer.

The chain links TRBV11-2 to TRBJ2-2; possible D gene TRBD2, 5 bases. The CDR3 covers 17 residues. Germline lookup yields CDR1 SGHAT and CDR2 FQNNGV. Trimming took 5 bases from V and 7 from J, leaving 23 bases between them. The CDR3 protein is CASSPRRNLQTGGELFF. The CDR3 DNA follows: TGTGCCAGCAGCCCCCGGAGGAACCTACAAACGGGCGGGGAGCTGTTTTTT.

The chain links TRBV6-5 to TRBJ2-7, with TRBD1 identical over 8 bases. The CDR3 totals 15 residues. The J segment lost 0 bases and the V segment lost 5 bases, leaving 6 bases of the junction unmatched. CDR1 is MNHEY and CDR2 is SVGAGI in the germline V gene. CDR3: CASSGDRGRSYEQYF. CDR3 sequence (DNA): TGTGCCAGCAGTGGCGACAGGGGCCGCTCCTACGAGCAGTACTTC.

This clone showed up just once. Here the CDR3 DNA reads TGTGCCAGCAGCCGACTTGGGCGGGGGGTCACAGATACGCAGTATTTT. This gives the protein CASSRLGRGVTDTQYF. The V gene is TRBV7-2, the J gene TRBJ2-3; 8 nucleotides agree with TRBD2. Germline lookup yields CDR1 SGHTA and CDR2 FQGNSA. The CDR3 runs 16 residues. V lost 5 bases to trimming and J lost 2 bases; unmatched junction nucleotides: 9. The whole variable domain, remainder taken from reference TRBV7-2 and TRBJ2-3, is GAGVSQSPSNKVTEKGKDVELRCDPISGHTALYWYRQSLGQGLEFLIYFQGNSAPDKSGLPSDRFSAERTGGSVSTLTIQRTQQEDSAVYLCASSRLGRGVTDTQYFGPGTRLTVL.

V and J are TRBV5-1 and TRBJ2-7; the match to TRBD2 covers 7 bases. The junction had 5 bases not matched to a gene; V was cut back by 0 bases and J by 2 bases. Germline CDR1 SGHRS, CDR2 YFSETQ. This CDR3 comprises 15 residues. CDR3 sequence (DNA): TGCGCCAGCAGCTTGGGGGGAGGGCCTACCTACGAGCAGTACTTC. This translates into CASSLGGGPTYEQYF. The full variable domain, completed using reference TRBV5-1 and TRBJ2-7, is KAGVTQTPRYLIKTRGQQVTLSCSPISGHRSVSWYQQTPGQGLQFLFEYFSETQRNKGNFPGRFSGRQFSNSRSEMNVSTLELGDSALYLCASSLGGGPTYEQYFGPGTRLTVT.

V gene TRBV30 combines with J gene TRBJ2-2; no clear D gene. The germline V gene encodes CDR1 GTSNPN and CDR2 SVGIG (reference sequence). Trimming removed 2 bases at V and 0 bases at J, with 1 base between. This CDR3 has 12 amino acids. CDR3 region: CAWSPNTGELFF. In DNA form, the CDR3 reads TGTGCCTGGAGTCCGAACACCGGGGAGCTGTTTTTT.

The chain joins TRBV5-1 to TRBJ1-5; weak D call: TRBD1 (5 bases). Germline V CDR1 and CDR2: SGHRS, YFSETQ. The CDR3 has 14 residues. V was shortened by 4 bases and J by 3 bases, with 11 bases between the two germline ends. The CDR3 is CASSATGSNQPQHF. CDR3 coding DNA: TGCGCCAGCAGCGCCACAGGATCCAATCAGCCCCAGCATTTT.

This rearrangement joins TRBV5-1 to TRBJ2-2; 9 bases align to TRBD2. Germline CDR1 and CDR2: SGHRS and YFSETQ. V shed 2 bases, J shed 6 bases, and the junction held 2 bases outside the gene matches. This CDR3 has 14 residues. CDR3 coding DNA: TGCGCCAGCAGCTTCGGGACTAGCCCCGGGGAGCTGTTTTTT. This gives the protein CASSFGTSPGELFF.

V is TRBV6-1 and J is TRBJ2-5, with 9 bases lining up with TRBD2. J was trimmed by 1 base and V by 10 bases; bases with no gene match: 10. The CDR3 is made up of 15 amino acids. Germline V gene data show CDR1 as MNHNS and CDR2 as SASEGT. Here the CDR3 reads CATRGIAGAQETQYF. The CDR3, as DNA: TGTGCCACCCGAGGGATAGCGGGGGCCCAAGAGACCCAGTACTTC.

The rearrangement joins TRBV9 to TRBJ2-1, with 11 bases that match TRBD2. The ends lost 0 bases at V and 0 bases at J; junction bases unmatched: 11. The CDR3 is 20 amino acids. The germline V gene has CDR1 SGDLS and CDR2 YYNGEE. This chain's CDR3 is CASSVDPTSGGFSSYNEQFF. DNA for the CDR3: TGTGCCAGCAGCGTAGACCCCACTAGCGGGGGCTTTAGCTCCTACAATGAGCAGTTCTTC. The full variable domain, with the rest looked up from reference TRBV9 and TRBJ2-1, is DSGVTQTPKHLITATGQRVTLRCSPRSGDLSVYWYQQSLDQGLQFLIQYYNGEERAKGNILERFSAQQFPDLHSELNLSSLELGDSALYFCASSVDPTSGGFSSYNEQFFGPGTRLTVL.

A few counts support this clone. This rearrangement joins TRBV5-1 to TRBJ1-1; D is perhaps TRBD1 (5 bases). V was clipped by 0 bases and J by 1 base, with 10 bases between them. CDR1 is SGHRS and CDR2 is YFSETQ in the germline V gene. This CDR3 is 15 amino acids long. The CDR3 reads CASSLGFDRNTEAFF. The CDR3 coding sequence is TGCGCCAGCAGCTTGGGATTTGACAGGAACACTGAAGCTTTCTTT.

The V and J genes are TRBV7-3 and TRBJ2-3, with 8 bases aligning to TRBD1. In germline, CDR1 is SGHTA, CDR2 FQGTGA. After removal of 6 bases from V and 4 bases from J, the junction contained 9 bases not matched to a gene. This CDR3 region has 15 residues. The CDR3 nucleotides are TGTGCCAGCAGTTCCGGGACAGGAGGGGCAGATACGCAGTATTTT. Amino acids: CASSSGTGGADTQYF.

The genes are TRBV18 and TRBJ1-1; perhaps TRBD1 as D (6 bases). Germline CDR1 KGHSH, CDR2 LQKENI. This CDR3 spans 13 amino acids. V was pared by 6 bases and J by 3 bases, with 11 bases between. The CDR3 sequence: CASSPRQDTEAFF. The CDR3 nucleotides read TGTGCCAGCTCCCCTAGACAGGACACTGAAGCTTTCTTT. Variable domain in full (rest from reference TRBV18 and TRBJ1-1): NAGVMQNPRHLVRRRGQEARLRCSPMKGHSHVYWYRQLPEEGLKFMVYLQKENIIDESGMPKERFSAEFPKEGPSILRIQQVVRGDSAAYFCASSPRQDTEAFFGQGTRLTVV.

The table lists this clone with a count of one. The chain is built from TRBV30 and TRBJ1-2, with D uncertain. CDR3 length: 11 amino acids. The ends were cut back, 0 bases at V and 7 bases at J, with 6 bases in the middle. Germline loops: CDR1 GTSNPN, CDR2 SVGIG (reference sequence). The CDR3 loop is CAWSVYGGYTF. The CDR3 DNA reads TGTGCCTGGAGTGTATATGGTGGCTACACCTTC.

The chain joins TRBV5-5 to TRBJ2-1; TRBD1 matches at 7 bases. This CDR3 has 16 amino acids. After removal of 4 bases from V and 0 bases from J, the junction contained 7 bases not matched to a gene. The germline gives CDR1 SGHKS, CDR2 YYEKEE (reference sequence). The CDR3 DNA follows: TGTGCCAGCAGCCCCCTGGACAGGCGCTCCTACAATGAGCAGTTCTTC. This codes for CASSPLDRRSYNEQFF.

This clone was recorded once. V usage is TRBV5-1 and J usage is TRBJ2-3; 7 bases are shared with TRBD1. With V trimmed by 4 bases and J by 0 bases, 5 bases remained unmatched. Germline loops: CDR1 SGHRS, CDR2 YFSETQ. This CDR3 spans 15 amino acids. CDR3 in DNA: TGCGCCAGCAGCCCAAAGGGGGCGAGCACAGATACGCAGTATTTT. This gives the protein CASSPKGASTDTQYF.

CDR3 loop: CASSEPIYEQYF. CDR3 in DNA: TGTGCCAGCAGTGAACCTATCTACGAGCAGTACTTC. The rearrangement links TRBV2 to TRBJ2-7; D gene ambiguous. This CDR3 is 12 amino acids long. Trimming stripped 2 bases from V and 3 bases from J, with 5 bases between. Germline V gene lookup returns CDR1 SNHLY and CDR2 FYNNEI. Variable domain in full (rest from reference TRBV2 and TRBJ2-7): EPEVTQTPSHQVTQMGQEVILRCVPISNHLYFYWYRQILGQKVEFLVSFYNNEISEKSEIFDDQFSVERPDGSNFTLKIRSTKLEDSAMYFCASSEPIYEQYFGPGTRLTVT.

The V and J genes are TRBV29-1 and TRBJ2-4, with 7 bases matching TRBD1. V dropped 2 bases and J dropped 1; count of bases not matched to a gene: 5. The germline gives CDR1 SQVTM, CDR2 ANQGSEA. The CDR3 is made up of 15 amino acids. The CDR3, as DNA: TGCAGCGTTGAACTAATACAGGGGGCCAAAAACATTCAGTACTTC. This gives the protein CSVELIQGAKNIQYF. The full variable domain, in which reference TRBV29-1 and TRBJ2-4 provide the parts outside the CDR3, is SAVISQKPSRDICQRGTSLTIQCQVDSQVTMMFWYRQQPGQSLTLIATANQGSEATYESGFVIDKFPISRPNLTFSTLTVSNMSPEDSSIYLCSVELIQGAKNIQYFGAGTRLSVL.

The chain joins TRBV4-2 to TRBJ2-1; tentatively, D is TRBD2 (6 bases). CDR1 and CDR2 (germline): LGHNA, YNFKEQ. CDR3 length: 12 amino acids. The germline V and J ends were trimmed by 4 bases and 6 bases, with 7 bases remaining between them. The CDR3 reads CASSLSGNEQFF. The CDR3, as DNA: TGTGCCAGCAGCCTTAGCGGCAATGAGCAGTTCTTC.

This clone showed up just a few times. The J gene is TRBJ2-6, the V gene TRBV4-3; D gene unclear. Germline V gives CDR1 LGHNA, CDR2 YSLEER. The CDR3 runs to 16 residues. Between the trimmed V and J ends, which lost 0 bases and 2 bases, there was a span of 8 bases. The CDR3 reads CASSQEPRPGANVLTF. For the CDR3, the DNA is TGCGCCAGCAGCCAAGAACCCCGGCCTGGGGCCAACGTCCTGACTTTC.

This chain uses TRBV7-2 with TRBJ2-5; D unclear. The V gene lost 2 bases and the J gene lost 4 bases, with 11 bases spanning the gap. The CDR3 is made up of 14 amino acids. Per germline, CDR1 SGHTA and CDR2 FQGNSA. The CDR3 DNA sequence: TGTGCCAGCAGCTTAAGCACAGTGGCAGAGACCCAGTACTTC. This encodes CASSLSTVAETQYF. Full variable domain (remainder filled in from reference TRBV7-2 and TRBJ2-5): GAGVSQSPSNKVTEKGKDVELRCDPISGHTALYWYRQSLGQGLEFLIYFQGNSAPDKSGLPSDRFSAERTGGSVSTLTIQRTQQEDSAVYLCASSLSTVAETQYFGPGTRLLVL.

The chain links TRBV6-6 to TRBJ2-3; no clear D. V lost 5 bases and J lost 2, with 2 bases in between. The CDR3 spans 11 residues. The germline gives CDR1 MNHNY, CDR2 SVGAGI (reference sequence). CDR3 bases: TGTGCCAGCAGTAACACAGATACGCAGTATTTT. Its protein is CASSNTDTQYF.

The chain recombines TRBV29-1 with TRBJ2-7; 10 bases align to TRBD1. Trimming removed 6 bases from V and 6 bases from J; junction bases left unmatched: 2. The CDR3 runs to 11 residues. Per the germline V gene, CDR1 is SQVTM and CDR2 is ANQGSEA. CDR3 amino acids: CSVGQGGEQYF. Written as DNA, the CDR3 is TGCAGCGTCGGACAGGGGGGCGAGCAGTACTTC.

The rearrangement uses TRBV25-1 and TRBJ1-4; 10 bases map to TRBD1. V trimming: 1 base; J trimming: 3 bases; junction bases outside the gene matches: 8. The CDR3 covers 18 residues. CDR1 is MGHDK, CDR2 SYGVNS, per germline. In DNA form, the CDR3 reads TGTGCCAGCAGTGAATCGGACAGGGGGTCGTCGGCTAATGAAAAACTGTTTTTT. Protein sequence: CASSESDRGSSANEKLFF.

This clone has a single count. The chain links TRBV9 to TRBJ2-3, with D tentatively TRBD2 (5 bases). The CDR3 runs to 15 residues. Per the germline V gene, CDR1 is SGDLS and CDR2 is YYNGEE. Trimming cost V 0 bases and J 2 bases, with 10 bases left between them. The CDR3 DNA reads TGTGCCAGCAGCGTAGATAGACGGGACACAGATACGCAGTATTTT. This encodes CASSVDRRDTDTQYF.

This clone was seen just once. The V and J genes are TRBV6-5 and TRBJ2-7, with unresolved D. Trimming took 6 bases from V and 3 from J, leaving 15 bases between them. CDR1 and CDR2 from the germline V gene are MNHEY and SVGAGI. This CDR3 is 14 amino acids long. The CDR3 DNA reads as TGTGCCAGCAGACCGACCCGATCGGGCTACGAGCAGTACTTC. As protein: CASRPTRSGYEQYF.

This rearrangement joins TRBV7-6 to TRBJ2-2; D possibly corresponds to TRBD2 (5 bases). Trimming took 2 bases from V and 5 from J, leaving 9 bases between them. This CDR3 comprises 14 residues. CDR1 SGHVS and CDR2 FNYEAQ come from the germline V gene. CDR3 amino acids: CASSLMGSTGELFF. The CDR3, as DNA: TGTGCCAGCAGCTTAATGGGGAGTACCGGGGAGCTGTTTTTT.

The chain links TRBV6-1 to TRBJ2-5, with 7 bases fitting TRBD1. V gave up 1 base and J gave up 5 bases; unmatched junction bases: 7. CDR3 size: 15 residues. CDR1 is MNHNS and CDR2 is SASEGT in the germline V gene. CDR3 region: CASSEGAAQGETQYF. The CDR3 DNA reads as TGTGCCAGCAGTGAAGGGGCGGCACAGGGGGAGACCCAGTACTTC.

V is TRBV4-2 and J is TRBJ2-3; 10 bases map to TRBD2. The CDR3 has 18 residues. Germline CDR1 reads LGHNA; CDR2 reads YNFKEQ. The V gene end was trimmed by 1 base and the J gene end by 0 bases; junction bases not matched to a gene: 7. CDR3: CASSQGIGTSVSTDTQYF. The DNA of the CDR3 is TGTGCCAGCAGCCAAGGAATAGGGACTAGCGTTAGCACAGATACGCAGTATTTT.